The entry below gives a single T cell receptor beta chain sequence along with its context. Its antigen remains undetermined. Base qualities were left out, and no much larger clone turns up one base away. V is pruned by 2 bases and J by 7 bases, leaving 14 bases of the junction without a gene match. The germline V gene specifies MNHNS as CDR1 and SASEGT as CDR2. Including the terminal cysteine and phenylalanine, the CDR3 comprises 17 residues. CDR3 DNA only is kept here, 51 bases in frame from base 1. The library came from the immunoSEQ multiplex PCR assay. As stored in TCRdb, this immuneACCESS dataset retains in-frame rearrangements with V and J assigned. A fraction of the clones does not appear; measured against another copy, unresolved V genes explain less than half of the discrepancy, and the remainder lacks a known reason. Counted in this sample were about 160,000 clones; just over 95% of them appeared once. The ten top clones hold approximately 1% of the sample.

The data belong to a study of control samples from healthy donors and cancer patients (dated by TCRdb to the early 2020s). Rearrangement joined TRBV6-1 to TRBJ2-1, with TRBD2 matching 7 junction bases. The source of this sequence is a woman in her twenties or thirties in good health. Sequenced: blood. The nucleotides read TGTGCCAGCAGTGAACAGATCAGGGTTGGGGAGGGAAATGAGCAGTTCTTC. It is translated as CASSEQIRVGEGNEQFF.